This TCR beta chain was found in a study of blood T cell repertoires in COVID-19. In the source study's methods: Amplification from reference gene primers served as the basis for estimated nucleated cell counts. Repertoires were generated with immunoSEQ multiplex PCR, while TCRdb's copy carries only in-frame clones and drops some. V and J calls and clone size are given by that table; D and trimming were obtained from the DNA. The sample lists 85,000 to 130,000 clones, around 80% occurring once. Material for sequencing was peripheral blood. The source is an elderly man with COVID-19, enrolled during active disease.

The CDR3 sequence is CASSSPLTGESNQPQHF. CDR3 sequence (DNA): TGTGCCAGCAGCTCCCCACTAACGGGGGAAAGCAATCAGCCCCAGCATTTT. This sequence joins TRBV5-8 and TRBJ1-5; D is perhaps TRBD1 (5 bases). CDR3 size: 17 residues. CDR1 is SGHTS and CDR2 is YDEGEE in the germline V gene. V lost 3 bases and J 1 base, leaving 17 bases between the germline ends.